This T cell receptor beta chain was identified in a study of T cell responses to AZD1222 COVID-19 vaccine. Study results and limitations: It was only after the peak T cell response that any repertoires were sampled. Donors were chiefly white British, with a greater number of females, and clonal diversity was perhaps underestimated. Spike-specific TCR breadth and depth both grew after two AZD1222 doses. Mapped onto spike, vaccine-associated CD4 TCRs spanned it and were dominant at 160-218 and 743-854.

Details on this clone: Its antigen is unidentified.

Unmatched junction bases numbered 7, after V lost 1 base and J lost 7 bases. This CDR3 is built from 14 residues. Germline values: CDR1 LGHDT, CDR2 YNNKEL (reference sequence). Libraries were prepared by immunoSEQ multiplex PCR; TCRdb keeps only in-frame clonotypes and omits some of them. The profile covers approximately 150,000 clones, with over 90% appearing a single time and about 2.5% taken by the ten largest. The origin of this receptor is an adult in good health. This sample comprised peripheral blood, obtained on day 0 of AZD1222 vaccination. The rearrangement uses TRBV3-1 (or the pseudogene TRBV3-2) and TRBJ2-7; 7 bases align to TRBD2. The CDR3 loop reads CASSQGEGLGEQYF. The CDR3 DNA sequence: TGTGCCAGCAGCCAAGGGGAGGGGCTGGGAGAGCAGTACTTC.